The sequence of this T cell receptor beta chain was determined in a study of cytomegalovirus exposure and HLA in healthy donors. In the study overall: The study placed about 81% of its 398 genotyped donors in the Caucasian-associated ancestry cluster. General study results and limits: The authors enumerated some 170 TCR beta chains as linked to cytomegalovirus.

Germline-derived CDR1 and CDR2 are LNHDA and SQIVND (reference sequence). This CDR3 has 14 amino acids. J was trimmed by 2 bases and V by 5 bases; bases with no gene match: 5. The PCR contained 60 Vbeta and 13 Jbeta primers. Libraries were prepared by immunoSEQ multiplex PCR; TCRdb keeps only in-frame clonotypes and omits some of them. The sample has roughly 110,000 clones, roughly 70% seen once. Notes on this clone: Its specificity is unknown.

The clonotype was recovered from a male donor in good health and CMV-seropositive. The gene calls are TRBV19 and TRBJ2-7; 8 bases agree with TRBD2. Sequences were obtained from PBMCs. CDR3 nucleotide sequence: TGTGCCAGTAGTCCCGGGGGGGGTCCCTACGAGCAGTACTTC. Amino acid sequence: CASSPGGGPYEQYF.